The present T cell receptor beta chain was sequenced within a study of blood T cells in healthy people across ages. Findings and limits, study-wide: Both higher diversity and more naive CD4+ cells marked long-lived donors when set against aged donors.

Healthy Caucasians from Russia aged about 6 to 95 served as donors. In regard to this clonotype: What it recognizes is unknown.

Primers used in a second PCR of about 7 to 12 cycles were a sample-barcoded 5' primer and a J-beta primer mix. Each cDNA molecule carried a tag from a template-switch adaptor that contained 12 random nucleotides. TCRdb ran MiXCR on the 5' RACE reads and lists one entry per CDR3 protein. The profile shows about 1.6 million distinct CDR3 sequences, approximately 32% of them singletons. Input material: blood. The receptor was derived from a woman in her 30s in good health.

The CDR3 sequence is CASLPSGTGTGNEQFF. The CDR3 DNA follows: TGCGCCAGCTTACCGTCCGGGACTGGGACTGGGAATGAGCAGTTCTTC. V is TRBV5-1 and J is TRBJ2-1; tentative D call: TRBD2 (6 bases). Germline V gene data show CDR1 as SGHRS and CDR2 as YFSETQ. The CDR3 loop spans 16 amino acids. Trimming shortened V by 7 bases and J by 7 bases, and 24 bases separated the two germline ends. The full variable domain, its missing parts supplied by reference TRBV5-1 and TRBJ2-1, is KAGVTQTPRYLIKTRGQQVTLSCSPISGHRSVSWYQQTPGQGLQFLFEYFSETQRNKGNFPGRFSGRQFSNSRSEMNVSTLELGDSALYLCASLPSGTGTGNEQFFGPGTRLTVL.